The 5 T cell receptor beta chains reported below all come from one sample, sequenced in a study of blood T cell repertoires in COVID-19. The method was immunoSEQ multiplex PCR; TCRdb's version includes in-frame clones alone and lacks a portion of them. The sample has about 140,000 clones; more than 60% are singletons. Material: peripheral blood. These receptors came from an older man with acute or convalescent COVID-19.

This chain connects TRBV18 to TRBJ1-5; 7 bases line up with TRBD1. CDR3 length: 15 amino acids. The junction had 9 bases not matched to a gene; V was cut back by 4 bases and J by 6 bases. Germline CDR1 and CDR2: KGHSH and LQKENI. The CDR3 spells CASSLSQGFGQPQHF. CDR3 sequence (DNA): TGTGCCAGCTCACTGTCACAGGGGTTTGGTCAGCCCCAGCATTTT.

This chain joins TRBV12-3 or TRBV12-4 and TRBJ2-3; tentative D call: TRBD1 (6 bases). The V end was cut by 10 bases, the J end by 7 bases, with 12 bases between. This CDR3 comprises 11 residues. The CDR3 DNA follows: TGTGCCACCAACAGGGTTAATACGCAGTATTTT. Amino acids: CATNRVNTQYF.

The chain employs TRBV15 and TRBJ2-3; 16 bases are shared with TRBD2. In germline, CDR1 is LNHNV, CDR2 YYDKDF (reference sequence). V gave up 8 bases and J gave up 5 bases; unmatched junction bases: 13. CDR3 size: 18 residues. DNA for the CDR3: TGTGCCACCGAGAGTATTCCGGGACTAGCGGGGGGGTTAGATACGCAGTATTTT. Amino acid sequence: CATESIPGLAGGLDTQYF.

V and J are TRBV18 and TRBJ1-6; 7 bases line up with TRBD1. The junction had 3 bases not matched to a gene; V was cut back by 1 base and J by 6 bases. Germline V lookup: CDR1 KGHSH, CDR2 LQKENI. The CDR3 runs 15 residues. The CDR3 spells CASSPRGQINSPLHF. The CDR3 nucleotides are TGTGCCAGCTCACCACGGGGACAGATTAATTCACCCCTCCACTTT.

This chain links TRBV4-2 with TRBJ1-3, with a weak D call TRBD1 (6 bases). The germline gives CDR1 LGHNA, CDR2 YNFKEQ. This CDR3 is built from 15 residues. The V gene lost 3 bases and the J gene lost 4 bases, with 13 bases spanning the gap. CDR3 sequence: CASSHATGMGNTIYF. The CDR3 nucleotides read TGTGCCAGCAGCCATGCAACAGGGATGGGAAACACCATATATTTT.